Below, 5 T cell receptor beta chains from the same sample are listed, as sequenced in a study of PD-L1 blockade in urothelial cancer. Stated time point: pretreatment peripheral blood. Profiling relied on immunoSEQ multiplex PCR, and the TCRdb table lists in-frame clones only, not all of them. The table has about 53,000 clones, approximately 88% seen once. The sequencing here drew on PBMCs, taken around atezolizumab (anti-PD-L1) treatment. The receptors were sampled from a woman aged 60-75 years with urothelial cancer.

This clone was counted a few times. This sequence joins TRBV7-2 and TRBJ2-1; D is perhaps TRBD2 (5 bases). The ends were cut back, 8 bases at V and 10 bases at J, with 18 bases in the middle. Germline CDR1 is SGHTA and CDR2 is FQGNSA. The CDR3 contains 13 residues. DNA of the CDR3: TGTGCCAGCTCTGCGGGCGCCCCTGTCGAGCAGTTCTTC. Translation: CASSAGAPVEQFF.

The CDR3 region has the DNA TGTGCCAGCAGCCAAGATCGTGAGACCCAGTACTTC. Translating it yields CASSQDRETQYF. The chain uses TRBV4-2 and TRBJ2-5; D is undetermined. The V gene lost 0 bases and the J gene lost 5 bases, with 4 bases spanning the gap. This CDR3 contains 12 residues. Germline lookup yields CDR1 LGHNA and CDR2 YNFKEQ.

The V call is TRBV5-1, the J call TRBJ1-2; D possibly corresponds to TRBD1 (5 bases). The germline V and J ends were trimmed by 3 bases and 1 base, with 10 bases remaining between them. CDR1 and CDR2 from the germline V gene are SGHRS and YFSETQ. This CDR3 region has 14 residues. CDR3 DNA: TGCGCCAGCAGCTCCGACAGTTTTAACTATGGCTACACCTTC. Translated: CASSSDSFNYGYTF.

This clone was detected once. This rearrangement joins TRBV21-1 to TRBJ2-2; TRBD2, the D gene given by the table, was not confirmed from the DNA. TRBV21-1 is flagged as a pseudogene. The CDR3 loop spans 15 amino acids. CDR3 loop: CAESPRVRDTGELFF. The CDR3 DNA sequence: TGTGCAGAAAGTCCTCGGGTGAGGGACACCGGGGAGCTGTTTTTT.

The chain's CDR3 is CASSLKPPGQGTDTQYF. CDR3 sequence (DNA): TGTGCCAGCAGTTTAAAACCCCCGGGACAGGGGACAGATACGCAGTATTTT. The chain uses TRBV27 and TRBJ2-3; 10 bases are shared with TRBD1. V lost 2 bases, J lost 3 bases, and 8 bases stayed unmatched. The germline gives CDR1 MNHEY, CDR2 SMNVEV (reference sequence). The CDR3 covers 17 residues.